What follows is one T cell receptor (beta chain) and its context. Its specificity is not known. This specimen belongs to a study of T-cell memory formation after mild COVID-19. Notes on the study in general: There were some responding clones in pre-infection memory, which suggested that cross-reactive memory had joined. CD4+ clones that contracted lay mainly in CM and EM; CD8+ ones lay in EMRA. There was no confirmation that second-wave clones peaking on day 37 were SARS-CoV-2 specific.

The CDR3 runs to 13 residues. With 5 bases removed from V and 1 base from J, the gap between germline ends came to 5 bases. The germline V gene has CDR1 SEHNR and CDR2 FQNEAQ (reference sequence). TCRdb re-derived calls from the 5' RACE reads in MiXCR, one entry per CDR3 protein. The sample lists 65,000 to 95,000 distinct CDR3 sequences; 9.5% to 15% were seen once. Sequenced sample: PBMCs or a T cell subset sorted from them (not recorded which). This chain connects TRBV7-9 to TRBJ2-2; no clear D. This TCR derives from a man between 18 and 35 years old who had mild COVID-19 (a few samples of this study predate the infection). Cell type and time point are not known. DNA for the CDR3: TGTGCCAGCAGCCCGCAGAACACCGGGGAGCTGTTTTTT. It yields the protein CASSPQNTGELFF.